The clone carrying this T cell receptor (beta chain) was recorded a few times. This entry comes from a study of T cell repertoires in cytomegalovirus infection. The CDR3 contains 16 residues. Per the germline V gene, CDR1 is LGHDT and CDR2 is YNNKEL (reference sequence). The V segment lost 5 bases and the J segment 1 base; nucleotides outside the gene matches: 10. Using its own MiXCR run on the reads, TCRdb lists one record per CDR3 protein. The profile shows approximately 490,000 distinct CDR3 sequences, approximately 11% of them singletons. The receptor was derived from a human donor in good health (CMV status not recorded). Some clones in this sample may be carry-over from other donors' samples. Sequenced sample: PBMCs. The chain links TRBV3-1 to TRBJ2-7; 8 bases are a match to TRBD1. CDR3 loop: CASSTRTGPPSYEQYF. DNA of the CDR3: TGTGCCAGCAGCACCCGGACAGGGCCGCCGTCCTACGAGCAGTACTTC.